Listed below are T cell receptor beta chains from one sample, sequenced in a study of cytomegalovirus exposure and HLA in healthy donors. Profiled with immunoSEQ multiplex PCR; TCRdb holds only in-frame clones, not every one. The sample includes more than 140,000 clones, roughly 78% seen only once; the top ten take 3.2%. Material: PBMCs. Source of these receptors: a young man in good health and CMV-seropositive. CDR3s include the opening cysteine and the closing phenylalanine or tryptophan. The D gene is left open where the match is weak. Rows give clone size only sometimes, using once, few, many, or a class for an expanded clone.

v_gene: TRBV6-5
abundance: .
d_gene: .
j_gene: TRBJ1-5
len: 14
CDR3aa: CASSSTGYNQPQHF
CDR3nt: TGTGCCAGCAGCAGTACAGGGTACAATCAGCCCCAGCATTTT

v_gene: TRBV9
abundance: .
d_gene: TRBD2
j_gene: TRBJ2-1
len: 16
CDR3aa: CASSVEVGGLRNEQFF
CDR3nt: TGTGCCAGCAGCGTAGAAGTGGGAGGGCTTAGGAATGAGCAGTTCTTC

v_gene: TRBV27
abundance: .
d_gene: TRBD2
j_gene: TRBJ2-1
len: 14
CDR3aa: CASSTGLADNEQFF
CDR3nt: TGTGCCAGCAGTACGGGACTAGCGGACAATGAGCAGTTCTTC

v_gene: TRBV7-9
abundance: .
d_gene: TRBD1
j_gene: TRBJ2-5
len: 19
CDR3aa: CASSLAFLDLTGKEETQYF
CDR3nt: TGTGCCAGCAGCTTAGCGTTTTTAGACCTGACAGGGAAAGAAGAGACCCAGTACTTC

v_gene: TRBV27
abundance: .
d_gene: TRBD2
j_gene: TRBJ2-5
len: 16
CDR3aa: CASSPLTSGTQETQYF
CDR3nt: TGTGCCAGCAGTCCTCTGACTAGCGGGACACAAGAGACCCAGTACTTC

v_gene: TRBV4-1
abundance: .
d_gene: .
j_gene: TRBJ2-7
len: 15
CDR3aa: CASSPSLAQLFEQYF
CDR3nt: TGCGCCAGCAGCCCATCATTAGCCCAGCTGTTCGAGCAGTACTTC

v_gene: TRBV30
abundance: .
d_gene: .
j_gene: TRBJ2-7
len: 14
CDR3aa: CAWSMGLSSYEQYF
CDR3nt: TGTGCCTGGAGTATGGGGCTCAGCTCCTACGAGCAGTACTTC

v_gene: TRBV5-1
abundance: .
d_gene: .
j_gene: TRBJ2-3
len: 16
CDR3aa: CASSLTGPGSTDTQYF
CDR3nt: TGCGCCAGCAGCTTAACAGGCCCCGGTAGCACAGATACGCAGTATTTT

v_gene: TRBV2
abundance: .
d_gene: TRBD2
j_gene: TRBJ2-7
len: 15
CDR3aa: CASTSLAGGPGEQYF
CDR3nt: TGTGCCAGCACCTCACTAGCGGGAGGGCCGGGAGAGCAGTACTTC

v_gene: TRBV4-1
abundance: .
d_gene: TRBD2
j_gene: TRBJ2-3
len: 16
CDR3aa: CASSSQAGAGADTQYF
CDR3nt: TGCGCCAGCAGCTCCCAAGCGGGGGCGGGCGCAGATACGCAGTATTTT

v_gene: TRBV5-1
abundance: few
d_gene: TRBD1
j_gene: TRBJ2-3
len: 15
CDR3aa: CASSKDRLNTDTQYF
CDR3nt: TGCGCCAGCAGCAAGGACAGGCTTAACACAGATACGCAGTATTTT

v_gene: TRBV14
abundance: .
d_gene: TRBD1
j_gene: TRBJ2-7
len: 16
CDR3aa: CASSQYRTGGVQGQYF
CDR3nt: TGTGCCAGCAGCCAGTACCGGACAGGGGGCGTACAGGGGCAGTACTTC

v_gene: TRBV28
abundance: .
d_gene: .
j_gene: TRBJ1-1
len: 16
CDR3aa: CASSSSGVGFNTEAFF
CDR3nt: TGTGCCAGCAGTTCCTCGGGGGTTGGTTTTAACACTGAAGCTTTCTTT

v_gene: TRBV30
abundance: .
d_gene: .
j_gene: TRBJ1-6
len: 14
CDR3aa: CAWSPGAYSSPLHF
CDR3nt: TGTGCCTGGAGCCCAGGGGCTTACAGCTCACCCCTCCACTTT

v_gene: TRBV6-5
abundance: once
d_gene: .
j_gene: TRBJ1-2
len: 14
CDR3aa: CASTLRAGREGYTF
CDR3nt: TGTGCCAGCACACTGCGGGCGGGGCGCGAAGGCTACACCTTC

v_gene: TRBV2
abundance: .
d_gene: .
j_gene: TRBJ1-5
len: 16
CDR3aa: CASSGETEYSNQPQHF
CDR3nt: TGTGCCAGCTCCGGGGAGACTGAATATAGCAATCAGCCCCAGCATTTT

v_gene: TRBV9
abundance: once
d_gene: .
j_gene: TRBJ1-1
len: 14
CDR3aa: CASSPRGFEAEAFF
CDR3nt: TGTGCCAGCAGCCCCAGAGGTTTCGAGGCTGAAGCTTTCTTT

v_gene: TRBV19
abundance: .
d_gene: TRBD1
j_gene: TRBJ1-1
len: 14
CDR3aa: CASSPTGENTEAFF
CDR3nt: TGTGCCAGTAGTCCCACAGGGGAGAACACTGAAGCTTTCTTT

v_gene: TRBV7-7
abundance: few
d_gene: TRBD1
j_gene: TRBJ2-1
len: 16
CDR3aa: CASSPRAGGSYNEQFF
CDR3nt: TGTGCTAGCAGCCCCCGGGCAGGGGGCTCCTACAATGAGCAGTTCTTC

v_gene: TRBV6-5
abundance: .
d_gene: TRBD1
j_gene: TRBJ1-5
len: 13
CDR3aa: CATRDSSNQPQHF
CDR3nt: TGTGCCACCCGGGACAGTAGCAATCAGCCCCAGCATTTT

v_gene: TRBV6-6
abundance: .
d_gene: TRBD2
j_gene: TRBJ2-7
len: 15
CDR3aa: CASSSPGLASYEQYF
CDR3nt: TGTGCCAGCAGTTCCCCGGGACTAGCGTCCTACGAGCAGTACTTC

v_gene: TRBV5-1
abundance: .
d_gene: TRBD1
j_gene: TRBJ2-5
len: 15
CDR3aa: CASSSDRERLKTQYF
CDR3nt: TGCGCCAGCAGCTCGGACAGGGAGAGATTGAAGACCCAGTACTTC

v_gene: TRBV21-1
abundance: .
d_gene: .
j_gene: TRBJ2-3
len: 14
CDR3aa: CASSKDKITDTQYF
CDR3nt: TGTGCCAGCAGCAAGGACAAAATCACAGATACGCAGTATTTT

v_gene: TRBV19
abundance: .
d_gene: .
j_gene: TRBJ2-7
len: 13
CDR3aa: CASSMWETNEQYF
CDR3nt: TGTGCCAGTAGTATGTGGGAGACCAACGAGCAGTACTTC

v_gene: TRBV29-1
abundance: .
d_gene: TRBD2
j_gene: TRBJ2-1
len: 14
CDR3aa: CSVDRGRASDEQFF
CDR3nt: TGCAGCGTTGATCGCGGGAGGGCCTCGGATGAGCAGTTCTTC

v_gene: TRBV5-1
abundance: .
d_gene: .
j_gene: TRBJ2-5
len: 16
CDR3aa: CASSLGNTGTQETQYF
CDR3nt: TGCGCCAGCAGCTTGGGGAATACCGGGACACAAGAGACCCAGTACTTC

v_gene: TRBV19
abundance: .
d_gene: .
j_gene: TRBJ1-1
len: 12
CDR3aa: CASSIGVGEAFF
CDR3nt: TGTGCCAGTAGTATAGGCGTCGGGGAAGCTTTCTTT